A selection of T cell receptor beta chains follows, all from one sample in a study of OX40 agonist ivuxolimab in advanced cancers. Clones were sequenced by immunoSEQ multiplex PCR, and TCRdb holds only the in-frame ones, with some missing. The table has 55,000 to 65,000 clones, 85% seen once. Source: CD4+ or CD8+ T cells sorted from blood, taken in a trial of the OX40 agonist ivuxolimab. Every receptor here comes from an adult with an advanced solid tumor such as melanoma, head and neck, liver or kidney cancer. CDR3s include the opening cysteine and the closing phenylalanine or tryptophan. Each record gives: D gene, J gene, clone size, V gene, CDR3 DNA, CDR3 protein. D genes are given only for firm matches. Not every row has a clone size; where given, it reads once, few, many or a size class.

>TRBD1|TRBJ1-2|-|TRBV29-1
TGCAGCGTTGAGAAGACAGGGAGCTATGGCTACACCTTC
CSVEKTGSYGYTF
>-|TRBJ2-3|-|TRBV27
TGTGCCAGCAGTTGGGCGGGTAGCGGCACAGATACGCAGTATTTT
CASSWAGSGTDTQYF
>-|TRBJ1-4|-|TRBV2
TGTGCCAGCAGTGTTAGGATTTTAGAAAAACTGTTTTTT
CASSVRILEKLFF
>-|TRBJ1-6|-|TRBV2
TGTGCCAGCACGGGGTATTCCGAGGGAAGTAATTCACCCCTCCACTTT
CASTGYSEGSNSPLHF
>-|TRBJ1-2|-|TRBV28
TGTGCCAGCAGTCCCCCGTATGTGGCAGGGGCCTATGGCTACACCTTC
CASSPPYVAGAYGYTF
>-|TRBJ1-2|-|TRBV27
TGTGCCAGCAGTTTATCGTCAGGGAACTATGGCTACACCTTC
CASSLSSGNYGYTF
>-|TRBJ2-7|-|TRBV15
TGTGCCACCAGCGTCGACCGTTACGAGCAGTACTTC
CATSVDRYEQYF
>-|TRBJ2-2|-|TRBV27
TGTGCCAGCAGTTTTGGCGGATCGAACACCGGGGAGCTGTTTTTT
CASSFGGSNTGELFF
>-|TRBJ2-3|-|TRBV9
TGTGCCAGCAGCCCCCGGGACTTTAGCGCAGATACGCAGTATTTT
CASSPRDFSADTQYF
>-|TRBJ2-5|-|TRBV5-4
TGTGCCAGCAGCTTGGAATCCTTCGTAGACCAAGAGACCCAGTACTTC
CASSLESFVDQETQYF
>-|TRBJ2-3|few|TRBV18
TGTGCCAGCTCACCGGCAGGGAGCGCAGATACGCAGTATTTT
CASSPAGSADTQYF
>-|TRBJ2-7|-|TRBV7-2
TGTGCCAGCAGCTTAGGGGGAGCTTTCGAGCAGTACTTC
CASSLGGAFEQYF
>-|TRBJ1-2|once|TRBV7-3
TGTGCCAGCAGCTCCCAGCCTTCGGCCAGGGCGAGTGGCTACACCTTC
CASSSQPSARASGYTF
>TRBD1|TRBJ2-2|-|TRBV5-4
TGTGCCAGCAGCTCGACAGGGGATGGCCGGGAGCTGTTTTTT
CASSSTGDGRELFF
>-|TRBJ2-1|-|TRBV7-3
TGTGCCAGCAGCTCCGGGCCCTCGGCGTCTGAGCAGTTCTTC
CASSSGPSASEQFF
>-|TRBJ2-1|-|TRBV5-4
TGTGCCAGCAGCTTAAATATCGTGGGAGGCAATGAGCAGTTCTTC
CASSLNIVGGNEQFF
>-|TRBJ2-3|-|TRBV5-4
TGTGCCAGCAGCCTCCGGGACGGGACCACAGATACGCAGTATTTT
CASSLRDGTTDTQYF
>-|TRBJ1-1|few|TRBV15
TGTGCCACCAGCACCCGGGACACGGACGGGACTGAAGCTTTCTTT
CATSTRDTDGTEAFF
>TRBD1|TRBJ1-1|-|TRBV6-1
TGTGCCAGCAGTTCTAAGGACAGGACAACTGAAGCTTTCTTT
CASSSKDRTTEAFF
>TRBD1|TRBJ1-2|few|TRBV4-1
TGCGCCAGCAGCACTTCCGGGACAGGGACTTATGGCTACACCTTC
CASSTSGTGTYGYTF
>-|TRBJ2-7|-|TRBV4-2
TGTGCCAGCAGCCAGCAGCCGGCCTACGAGCAGTACTTC
CASSQQPAYEQYF
>-|TRBJ2-5|-|TRBV19
TGTGCCAGCAAAGCCACAGGATACCAAGAGACCCAGTACTTC
CASKATGYQETQYF
>-|TRBJ1-5|-|TRBV4-1
TGCGCCAGCAGCCAAGCCTTCGACAATCAGCCCCAGCATTTT
CASSQAFDNQPQHF
>-|TRBJ1-1|-|TRBV5-1
TGCGCCAGCAGCTTCCGGGGGGCGCGAACTGAAGCTTTCTTT
CASSFRGARTEAFF
>TRBD2|TRBJ2-7|-|TRBV11-2
TGTGCCAGCAGCCCCGGACTAGCGGGGGGAAAGGAGCAGTACTTC
CASSPGLAGGKEQYF